These 27 T cell receptor beta chains were sequenced from one sample in a study of blood T cells in healthy people across ages. Sample-barcoded 5' priming and a J-beta primer mix drove a second PCR of about 6 to 12 cycles. TCRdb analysed the 5' RACE reads with MiXCR anew, one entry per CDR3 protein. The data contain around 1.1 million distinct CDR3 sequences, 35% to 40% of them singletons. Sample: blood. The receptor source for this set is a man aged 18 to 29 in good health.

In this sample, this clonotype turned up a few times. The chain has TRBV6-2 or TRBV6-3 and TRBJ2-7, with 9 bases identical to TRBD2. V lost 2 bases and J lost 2; bases outside the gene matches: 7. The CDR3 consists of 16 residues. Germline V gene sequence: CDR1 MNHEY, CDR2 SVGEGT. CDR3: CASSYPASGVTYEQYF. The CDR3 coding sequence is TGTGCCAGCAGTTACCCGGCTAGCGGGGTTACCTACGAGCAGTACTTC.

There are a few counts of this clonotype. The V gene is TRBV7-2, the J gene TRBJ2-3; D is possibly TRBD2 (5 bases). The CDR3 spans 14 residues. V lost 5 bases, J lost 2 bases, and 11 bases lay in between. Looked up from germline, CDR1 is SGHTA and CDR2 is FQGNSA. The CDR3 loop is CASSRTEATDTQYF. The CDR3 DNA is TGTGCCAGCAGCCGTACGGAGGCCACAGATACGCAGTATTTT.

In the case of this clonotype: Given a much more abundant clone one base away, this may be a read error. V usage is TRBV10-3 and J usage is TRBJ1-2, with no clear D. The CDR3 runs 15 residues. Looked up from germline, CDR1 is ENHRY and CDR2 is SYGVKD. V was trimmed by 3 bases and J by 8 bases, leaving 19 bases between them. The CDR3 DNA reads TGTGCCATCAGTGAAAGGAGTAACACTCGGGGAGGCTACACCTTC. Protein sequence: CAISERSNTRGGYTF.

The chain links TRBV12-5 to TRBJ2-3; D remains ambiguous. Germline CDR1 and CDR2: LGHNT and FRNRAP. V dropped 1 base and J dropped 4 bases, with 9 bases sitting between them. CDR3 length: 14 amino acids. CDR3 region: CASGLGPSPDTQYF. CDR3 in DNA: TGTGCTAGTGGTTTGGGACCATCTCCAGATACGCAGTATTTT.

This clonotype was recorded at least ten times. J is TRBJ2-5 and V is TRBV6-5; D unresolved. In germline, CDR1 is MNHEY, CDR2 SVGAGI. The CDR3 is made up of 15 amino acids. Trimming took off 1 base at V and 5 bases at J, with 14 bases between the two ends. The chain's CDR3 is CASSYFPAPPETQYF. In DNA form, the CDR3 reads TGTGCCAGCAGTTACTTTCCGGCCCCTCCCGAGACCCAGTACTTC.

In its sample, this clonotype was seen a few times. The J gene is TRBJ1-4, the V gene TRBV7-2, with a possible D match to TRBD1 (6 bases). The germline CDR1 and CDR2 sequences are SGHTA and FQGNSA. The CDR3 contains 14 residues. V lost 4 bases and J lost 8, with 14 bases in between. CDR3 nucleotides: TGTGCCAGCAGCTCCTCCCTCGGGGGCGAAAAACTGTTTTTT. Translation: CASSSSLGGEKLFF.

The V gene is TRBV7-6, the J gene TRBJ2-2; D not certain. This CDR3 is 15 amino acids long. V lost 4 bases and J lost 0, with 9 bases in between. CDR1 and CDR2 from the germline V gene are SGHVS and FNYEAQ. The CDR3 is CASSSSPANTGELFF. CDR3 nucleotide sequence: TGTGCCAGCAGCTCCAGTCCTGCGAACACCGGGGAGCTGTTTTTT. The variable domain in full, with the rest retrieved from reference TRBV7-6 and TRBJ2-2, is GAGVSQSPRYKVTKRGQDVALRCDPISGHVSLYWYRQALGQGPEFLTYFNYEAQQDKSGLPNDRFSAERPEGSISTLTIQRTEQRDSAMYRCASSSSPANTGELFFGEGSRLTVL.

The chain joins TRBV4-3 to TRBJ1-4; TRBD1 aligns across 7 bases. The CDR3 contains 15 residues. V lost 8 bases to trimming and J lost 8 bases; unmatched junction nucleotides: 14. In germline, CDR1 is LGHNA, CDR2 YSLEER. The CDR3 sequence is CASGGAGTETEKLFF. In DNA form, the CDR3 reads TGCGCCAGCGGTGGAGCCGGGACAGAAACCGAAAAACTGTTTTTT.

This clonotype came up a few times. V usage is TRBV29-1 and J usage is TRBJ2-1; D is undetermined. V was clipped by 6 bases and J by 3 bases, with 9 bases between them. CDR1 is SQVTM and CDR2 is ANQGSEA in the germline V gene. The CDR3 contains 12 residues. CDR3 nucleotides: TGCAGCGTACAGATCCGCTACAATGAGCAGTTCTTC. Its protein product is CSVQIRYNEQFF.

This chain joins TRBV7-9 and TRBJ2-7; possibly TRBD1 or TRBD2 for D (5 bases each). The J call may be faulty, since TRBJ2-5 better matches the DNA end. CDR3 size: 11 residues. Germline V gene sequence: CDR1 SEHNR, CDR2 FQNEAQ (reference sequence). Here the CDR3 DNA reads TGTGCCAGTGGGGGAACGCAGACCCAGTACTTC. This gives the protein CASGGTQTQYF.

V is TRBV7-2 and J is TRBJ2-5; the D is unclear. Germline loops: CDR1 SGHTA, CDR2 FQGNSA. The CDR3 loop spans 15 amino acids. Trimming cost V 5 bases and J 5 bases, with 18 bases left between them. The chain's CDR3 is CASSIRASMGETQYF. The CDR3, as DNA: TGTGCCAGCAGCATACGGGCCTCAATGGGGGAGACCCAGTACTTC.

This clonotype was detected only a few times. The V and J genes are TRBV15 and TRBJ1-5, with D maybe TRBD1 (6 bases). This CDR3 is built from 15 residues. V was pared by 0 bases and J by 5 bases, with 11 bases between. Germline assignment: CDR1 LNHNV and CDR2 YYDKDF (reference sequence). The CDR3 sequence: CATSREQGIDQPQHF. The CDR3, as DNA: TGTGCCACCAGCAGAGAACAGGGTATTGATCAGCCCCAGCATTTT.

V and J are TRBV6-6 and TRBJ2-3; 7 bases match TRBD2. This CDR3 region has 17 residues. Trimming removed 5 bases from V and 2 bases from J; junction bases left unmatched: 13. Germline V gene sequence: CDR1 MNHNY, CDR2 SVGAGI (reference sequence). This chain's CDR3 is CASSNGGFLGNTDTQYF. CDR3 sequence (DNA): TGTGCCAGCAGTAACGGGGGGTTTCTCGGAAACACAGATACGCAGTATTTT.

V is TRBV7-8 and J is TRBJ1-4, with 7 bases that match TRBD1. Trimming took 1 base from V and 4 from J; bases not matched to a gene: 9. Per germline, CDR1 SGHVS and CDR2 FQNEAQ. The CDR3 loop spans 17 amino acids. The CDR3, as DNA: TGTGCCAGCAGCTTAGGAGGATACAGGGGTATTAATGAAAAACTGTTTTTT. Amino acids: CASSLGGYRGINEKLFF.

This clonotype has more than one count but fewer than ten. It may be a read error: a sequence one base away is much more abundant. This chain connects TRBV7-9 to TRBJ1-2, with 8 bases aligning to TRBD1. V lost 1 base, J lost 4 bases, and 2 bases stayed unmatched. CDR1 is SEHNR and CDR2 is FQNEAQ in the germline V gene (reference sequence). The CDR3 consists of 14 residues. In nucleotides, the CDR3 is TGTGCCAGCAGCTTAGGGACAGGGATCTATGGCTACACCTTC. Translation: CASSLGTGIYGYTF.

The sample holds one count of this clonotype. The J gene is TRBJ1-1, the V gene TRBV29-1, with a possible D match to TRBD1 (5 bases). This CDR3 spans 16 amino acids. Germline V gene sequence: CDR1 SQVTM, CDR2 ANQGSEA. Between the trimmed V and J ends, which lost 5 bases and 3 bases, there was a span of 22 bases. The CDR3 DNA reads as TGCAGCGTTTTCGAAGATGGAGGGGCCGAGGACACTGAAGCTTTCTTT. Translated, it gives CSVFEDGGAEDTEAFF.

This clonotype was observed a handful of times. The chain recombines TRBV10-1 with TRBJ2-5, with 7 bases aligning to TRBD2. J was trimmed by 1 base and V by 3 bases; bases with no gene match: 8. The CDR3 covers 16 residues. CDR1 WNHNN and CDR2 SYGVQD come from the germline V gene (reference sequence). CDR3 in amino acids: CASSEGRAGFQETQYF. The CDR3 bases are TGCGCCAGCAGTGAAGGGAGAGCGGGGTTCCAAGAGACCCAGTACTTC.

This clonotype was seen a handful of times. The chain uses TRBV9 and TRBJ2-1; D is undetermined. The germline V gene encodes CDR1 SGDLS and CDR2 YYNGEE. The V gene lost 7 bases and the J gene lost 8 bases, with 19 bases spanning the gap. This CDR3 has 14 residues. CDR3 bases: TGTGCCAGCGGTGGGTACACCATGTCCCATGAGCAGTTCTTC. Protein product: CASGGYTMSHEQFF. The variable domain in full, with the rest retrieved from reference TRBV9 and TRBJ2-1, is DSGVTQTPKHLITATGQRVTLRCSPRSGDLSVYWYQQSLDQGLQFLIQYYNGEERAKGNILERFSAQQFPDLHSELNLSSLELGDSALYFCASGGYTMSHEQFFGPGTRLTVL.

This chain connects TRBV12-3 or TRBV12-4 to TRBJ1-2, with D uncertain. This CDR3 has 13 residues. V lost 4 bases, J lost 10 bases, and 16 bases lay in between. Here the CDR3 reads CASSSFPLTFYTF. CDR3 nucleotide sequence: TGTGCCAGCAGTTCCTTCCCACTGACATTCTACACCTTC.

The V gene is TRBV3-1, the J gene TRBJ2-1; tentatively, D is TRBD2 (6 bases). The CDR3 has 14 amino acids. Germline CDR1 LGHDT, CDR2 YNNKEL (reference sequence). V was trimmed by 0 bases and J by 7 bases, leaving 10 bases between them. The CDR3 is CASSQELDYNEQFF. Written as DNA, the CDR3 is TGTGCCAGCAGCCAAGAGCTGGACTATAATGAGCAGTTCTTC.

Only a few counts were recorded for this clonotype. The V and J genes are TRBV5-5 and TRBJ2-7, with D perhaps being TRBD1 or TRBD2 (5 bases each). The J call may be wrong; the DNA end is better matched by TRBJ2-5. This CDR3 has 14 residues. From germline, CDR1 is SGHKS and CDR2 YYEKEE (reference sequence). The CDR3 region is CASSLAGAVETQYF. CDR3 nucleotides: TGTGCCAGCAGCTTGGCCGGGGCGGTTGAGACCCAGTACTTC.

This rearrangement joins TRBV6-6 to TRBJ2-7; TRBD1 matches 7 bases. The germline gives CDR1 MNHNY, CDR2 SVGAGI (reference sequence). This CDR3 comprises 14 residues. V lost 6 bases and J lost 1; bases outside the gene matches: 6. The CDR3 DNA follows: TGTGCCAGCAGAATCCGGGACAGTTCCTACGAGCAGTACTTC. This sequence encodes CASRIRDSSYEQYF.

This clonotype is a singleton in its sample. The J gene is TRBJ2-3, the V gene TRBV20-1; 8 bases agree with TRBD1. The V gene end was trimmed by 3 bases and the J gene end by 4 bases; junction bases not matched to a gene: 15. The CDR3 consists of 17 residues. Germline V gene lookup returns CDR1 DFQATT and CDR2 SNEGSKA (reference sequence). CDR3 residues: CSASRQGANLGADTQYF. DNA of the CDR3: TGCAGTGCTAGTAGGCAGGGGGCCAACCTTGGCGCAGATACGCAGTATTTT.

This chain joins TRBV7-2 and TRBJ1-1; tentative D call: TRBD1 (6 bases). With 0 bases removed from V and 11 bases from J, the gap between germline ends came to 16 bases. CDR1 and CDR2 (germline): SGHTA, FQGNSA. The CDR3 is 14 residues long. The CDR3 DNA follows: TGTGCCAGCAGCTTAGCAGGGCCGGGGGGCGCTGCTTTCTTT. Encoded protein: CASSLAGPGGAAFF. Supplemented by reference TRBV7-2 and TRBJ1-1, the full variable domain reads GAGVSQSPSNKVTEKGKDVELRCDPISGHTALYWYRQSLGQGLEFLIYFQGNSAPDKSGLPSDRFSAERTGGSVSTLTIQRTQQEDSAVYLCASSLAGPGGAAFFGQGTRLTVV.

In this sample, this clonotype turned up a few times. The CDR3 region is CASSEARGETQYF. Here the CDR3 DNA reads TGTGCCAGCAGTGAAGCGAGGGGAGAGACCCAGTACTTC. The chain employs TRBV2 and TRBJ2-5, with D perhaps matching TRBD1 or TRBD2 (5 bases each). CDR3 length: 13 residues. Germline CDR1 is SNHLY and CDR2 is FYNNEI. V lost 0 bases, J lost 4 bases, and 6 bases lay in between.

The chain is built from TRBV29-1 and TRBJ1-3, with 11 bases fitting TRBD1. Trimming took 6 bases from V and 3 from J; bases not matched to a gene: 7. This CDR3 has 15 residues. Looked up from germline, CDR1 is SQVTM and CDR2 is ANQGSEA. The CDR3 region has the DNA TGCAGCGTCGAACCGGGACAGGGGGGTGGAAACACCATATATTTT. Residues: CSVEPGQGGGNTIYF. Full variable domain (missing parts from reference TRBV29-1 and TRBJ1-3): SAVISQKPSRDICQRGTSLTIQCQVDSQVTMMFWYRQQPGQSLTLIATANQGSEATYESGFVIDKFPISRPNLTFSTLTVSNMSPEDSSIYLCSVEPGQGGGNTIYFGEGSWLTVV.

The J gene is TRBJ1-1, the V gene TRBV12-3 or TRBV12-4, with D perhaps matching TRBD1 (5 bases). CDR3 length: 14 amino acids. Trimming cost V 4 bases and J 4 bases, with 13 bases left between them. This CDR3 is CASSSQGRATEAFF. The DNA of the CDR3 is TGTGCCAGCAGTTCCCAGGGACGGGCCACTGAAGCTTTCTTT.